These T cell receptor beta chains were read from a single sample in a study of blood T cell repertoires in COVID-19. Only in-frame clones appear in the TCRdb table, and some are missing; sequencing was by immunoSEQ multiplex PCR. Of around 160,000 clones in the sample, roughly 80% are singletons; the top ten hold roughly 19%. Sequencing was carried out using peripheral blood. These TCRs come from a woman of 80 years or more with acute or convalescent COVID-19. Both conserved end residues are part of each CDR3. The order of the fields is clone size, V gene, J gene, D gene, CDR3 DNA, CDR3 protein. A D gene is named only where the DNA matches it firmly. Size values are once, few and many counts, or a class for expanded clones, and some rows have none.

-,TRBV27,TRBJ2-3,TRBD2,TGTGCCAGCAGCCATAGCGGGGCGGATACGCAGTATTTT,CASSHSGADTQYF
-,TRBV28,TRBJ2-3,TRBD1,TGTGCCAGCAGAAAGTACTCGACAGGGGTGGCCGCAGATACGCAGTATTTT,CASRKYSTGVAADTQYF
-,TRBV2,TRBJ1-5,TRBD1,TGTGCCAGCACCATGGACAGGGGGAGCAATCAGCCCCAGCATTTT,CASTMDRGSNQPQHF
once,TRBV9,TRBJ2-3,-,TGTGCCAGCAGCAAGTGGGTTGGCGGTTCCCAACCAGATACGCAGTATTTT,CASSKWVGGSQPDTQYF
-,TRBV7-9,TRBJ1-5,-,TGTGCCAGCAGTCCCGACCGCGGGGGGCAGCCCCAGCATTTT,CASSPDRGGQPQHF
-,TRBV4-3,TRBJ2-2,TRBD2,TGCGCCAGCAGCCAACGCCGGGGGGGAGGCCTGTCCGGGGAGCTGTTTTTT,CASSQRRGGGLSGELFF
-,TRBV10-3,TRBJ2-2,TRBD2,TGTGCCATCACCAACCCCGGGGGGACCGGGGAGCTGTTTTTT,CAITNPGGTGELFF
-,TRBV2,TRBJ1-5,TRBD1,TGTGCCAGCAGTAAAAAACAGGGGGCTCGTCAGCCCCAGCATTTT,CASSKKQGARQPQHF
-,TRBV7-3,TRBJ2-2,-,TGTGCCAGCAGCCAATTACAGGGAACCGGGGAGCTGTTTTTT,CASSQLQGTGELFF
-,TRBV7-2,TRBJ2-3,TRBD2,TGTGCCAGCAGCCCCCACTCTAGCGGGAGGGCCTTAGATACGCAGTATTTT,CASSPHSSGRALDTQYF
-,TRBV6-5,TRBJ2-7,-,TGTGCCACCAATTTCCCCTCCTACGAGCAGTACTTC,CATNFPSYEQYF
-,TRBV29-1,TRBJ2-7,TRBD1,TGCAGCGGTACCGGGACAGACTCCTACGAGCAGTACTTC,CSGTGTDSYEQYF
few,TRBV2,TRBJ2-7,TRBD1,TGTGCCAGCAGGGAACAGGGGAAACCCACTCAGGAGCAGTACTTC,CASREQGKPTQEQYF
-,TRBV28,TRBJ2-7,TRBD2,TGTGCCAGCAGTTTAATCGCTAGCGGGATGTTCTACGAGCAGTACTTC,CASSLIASGMFYEQYF
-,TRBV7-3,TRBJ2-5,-,TGTGCCAGCAGCTTAAGTCCGAGGGAGACCCAGTACTTC,CASSLSPRETQYF
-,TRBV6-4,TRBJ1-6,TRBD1,TGTGCCAGCAGTACAGGGGTCTATAATTCACCCCTCCACTTT,CASSTGVYNSPLHF
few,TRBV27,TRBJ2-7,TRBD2,TGTGCCAGCAGTTCTCCGGGACTAGGATCCTACGAGCAGTACTTC,CASSSPGLGSYEQYF
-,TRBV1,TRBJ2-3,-,TGCACCAGCAGCGCACAAGGTAGCGGGAGAAGTAAGGGCACAGATACGCAGTATTTT,CTSSAQGSGRSKGTDTQYF
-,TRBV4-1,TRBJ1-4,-,TGCGCCAGCAGCCAAGGCGGGTTCCGAACTAATGAAAAACTGTTTTTT,CASSQGGFRTNEKLFF
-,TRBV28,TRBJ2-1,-,TGTGCCAGCAGGGCCCGTGAGCAGTTCTTC,CASRAREQFF
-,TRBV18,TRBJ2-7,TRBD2,TGTGCCAGCTCACCACGCTCGCGGGGGACCTACGAGCAGTACTTC,CASSPRSRGTYEQYF
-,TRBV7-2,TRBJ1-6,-,TGTGCCAGCAGCTTATTTAGTGATTCACCCCTCCACTTT,CASSLFSDSPLHF
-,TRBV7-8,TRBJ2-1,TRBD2,TGTGCCAGCACTTCAAGCGGGGGGGCCTTCGGAGAGCAGTTCTTC,CASTSSGGAFGEQFF
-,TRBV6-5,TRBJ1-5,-,TGTGCCAGCAGTTTAGCCCATAGCAATCAGCCCCAGCATTTT,CASSLAHSNQPQHF
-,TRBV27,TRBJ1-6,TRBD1,TGTGCCAGCAGACCCGGGACAGTCGATAATTCACCCCTCCACTTT,CASRPGTVDNSPLHF
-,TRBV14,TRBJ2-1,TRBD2,TGTGCCAGCAGCCAAGATGGAGAAACTAGCGGGATAATTTACAATGAGCAGTTCTTC,CASSQDGETSGIIYNEQFF
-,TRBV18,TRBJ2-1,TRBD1,TGTGCCAGCTCACCACTTCCGGGACAGGGGGGGTCCTATGAGCAGTTCTTC,CASSPLPGQGGSYEQFF
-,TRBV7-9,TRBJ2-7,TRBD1,TGTGCCAGCAGATTAACAGGGGTTGGCGAGCAGTACTTC,CASRLTGVGEQYF